Listed below are T cell receptor beta chains from one sample, sequenced in a study of blood T cell repertoires in COVID-19. The data were produced by immunoSEQ multiplex PCR, yet TCRdb's version contains in-frame clones alone and is incomplete. The data show about 300,000 clones, about 90% seen once. The sample taken for sequencing was peripheral blood. These receptors were collected from a young woman with COVID-19, enrolled during active disease. CDR3s include the opening cysteine and the closing phenylalanine or tryptophan. A D gene is named only where the DNA matches it firmly. Size tells how often a clone was seen (once, few, many) or the class of an expanded clone, and some rows leave it out.

j_call cdr3_length v_call clone_size d_call cdr3_aa cdr3_nt
TRBJ1-5 16 TRBV5-5 NA NA CASSLDLRQGNQPQHF TGTGCCAGCAGCTTGGATTTGCGACAGGGCAATCAGCCCCAGCATTTT
TRBJ1-4 14 TRBV15 NA TRBD1 CATSPGGWNEKLFF TGTGCCACCAGCCCAGGGGGGTGGAATGAAAAACTGTTTTTT
TRBJ2-2 14 TRBV2 NA NA CASRGEIVAGELFF TGTGCCAGCAGGGGAGAGATCGTTGCCGGGGAGCTGTTTTTT
TRBJ1-5 14 TRBV6-5 NA TRBD1 CASSRQGYNQPQHF TGTGCCAGCAGTAGACAGGGTTACAATCAGCCCCAGCATTTT
TRBJ1-2 12 TRBV29-1 NA TRBD1 CSAQGENYGYTF TGCAGCGCACAGGGGGAGAACTATGGCTACACCTTC
TRBJ2-3 17 TRBV6-2/TRBV6-3 once NA CASSYDLDRPYTDTQYF TGTGCCAGCAGTTACGATCTGGACAGACCTTACACAGATACGCAGTATTTT
TRBJ1-4 13 TRBV6-2/TRBV6-3 NA NA CASSILMREKLFF TGTGCCAGCAGCATACTGATGCGGGAAAAACTGTTTTTT
TRBJ2-6 16 TRBV6-5 NA NA CASSYSQGFGANVLTF TGTGCCAGCAGTTACTCGCAGGGGTTTGGGGCCAACGTCCTGACTTTC
TRBJ1-5 14 TRBV28 NA TRBD1 CASRGTGAVQPQHF TGTGCCAGCAGAGGGACAGGGGCAGTGCAGCCCCAGCATTTT
TRBJ1-4 16 TRBV6-5 NA NA CASSYSVRGGRNRLFF TGTGCCAGCAGTTACTCCGTGCGCGGGGGGCGCAACCGGCTGTTTTTT
TRBJ2-5 13 TRBV5-4 NA NA CASSVQGGETQYF TGTGCCAGCAGCGTGCAGGGGGGTGAGACCCAGTACTTC
TRBJ1-2 16 TRBV3-1/TRBV3-2 NA TRBD1 CASSQVGQNLNYGYTF TGTGCCAGCAGCCAAGTGGGACAGAATTTAAACTATGGCTACACCTTC
TRBJ1-2 13 TRBV29-1 NA TRBD1 CSVGQGGNYGYTF TGCAGCGTTGGACAGGGGGGGAACTATGGCTACACCTTC
TRBJ2-1 12 TRBV12-3/TRBV12-4 NA NA CASSSPSNEQFF TGTGCCAGCAGTTCCCCTAGTAATGAGCAGTTCTTC
TRBJ1-3 16 TRBV3-1/TRBV3-2 NA TRBD1 CASSRRGQGEGNTIYF TGTGCCAGCAGCCGCCGGGGACAGGGGGAAGGAAACACCATATATTTT
TRBJ1-1 15 TRBV6-5 NA TRBD1 CASSLLGGLHTEAFF TGTGCCAGCAGCTTACTAGGGGGCCTCCACACTGAAGCTTTCTTT
TRBJ2-3 13 TRBV6-2/TRBV6-3 NA NA CASSYLGQDTQYF TGTGCCAGCAGTTACCTCGGACAAGATACGCAGTATTTT
TRBJ1-1 14 TRBV6-5 NA TRBD1 CASSQGQGITEAFF TGTGCCAGCAGCCAGGGACAGGGGATAACTGAAGCTTTCTTT
TRBJ1-2 14 TRBV7-8 NA TRBD1 CASSLAGTVYGYTF TGTGCCAGCAGCTTAGCAGGGACAGTCTATGGCTACACCTTC
TRBJ2-2 14 TRBV11-3 NA NA CASSPRGNTGELFF TGTGCCAGCAGCCCTAGGGGGAACACCGGGGAGCTGTTTTTT
TRBJ1-1 12 TRBV11-3 NA NA CASAGGNTEAFF TGTGCCAGCGCCGGGGGGAACACTGAAGCTTTCTTT
TRBJ2-7 14 TRBV5-6 NA TRBD1 CASSETGGSYEQYF TGTGCCAGCAGCGAGACAGGGGGATCCTACGAGCAGTACTTC
TRBJ1-6 15 TRBV5-1 once NA CASSLAGSYNSPLHF TGCGCCAGCAGCTTGGCGGGGTCTTATAATTCACCCCTCCACTTT
TRBJ1-5 15 TRBV28 NA TRBD1 CASSKYRGSWGAQHF TGTGCCAGCAGCAAATACAGGGGGTCATGGGGAGCCCAGCATTTT
TRBJ2-6 15 TRBV27 NA NA CASRTDSSGANVLTF TGTGCCAGCAGGACAGATTCCTCTGGGGCCAACGTCCTGACTTTC
TRBJ2-3 16 TRBV5-4 NA TRBD2 CASSLAGGVSTDTQYF TGTGCCAGCAGCTTGGCCGGGGGGGTATCCACAGATACGCAGTATTTT
TRBJ1-4 14 TRBV5-1 NA TRBD1 CASSSTGGDEKLFF TGCGCCAGCAGCTCGACAGGGGGAGATGAAAAACTGTTTTTT
TRBJ1-4 15 TRBV5-5 NA NA CASSLGHHGNEKLFF TGTGCCAGCAGCTTAGGACATCACGGGAATGAAAAACTGTTTTTT
TRBJ1-2 12 TRBV15 NA NA CATSWGDYGYTF TGTGCCACCAGTTGGGGAGATTATGGCTACACCTTC
TRBJ1-1 17 TRBV7-7 NA NA CASSPQDLQVEDTEAFF TGTGCCAGCAGCCCCCAGGACCTACAGGTAGAGGACACTGAAGCTTTCTTT
TRBJ2-1 15 TRBV7-2 NA TRBD1 CASSADRGAYNEQFF TGTGCCAGCAGCGCAGACAGGGGAGCCTACAATGAGCAGTTCTTC
TRBJ2-3 16 TRBV18 NA TRBD1 CASSLEGQISTDTQYF TGTGCCAGCTCACTAGAGGGACAGATTAGCACAGATACGCAGTATTTT
TRBJ2-5 14 TRBV3-1/TRBV3-2 NA NA CASSQGAGLETQYF TGTGCCAGCAGCCAAGGCGCGGGTCTTGAGACCCAGTACTTC